This TCR beta chain was captured by sequencing in a study of blood T cell repertoires in COVID-19. Study at large: The United States, Italy and Spain supplied acute and convalescent COVID-19 samples. Nucleic acid was either cDNA or gDNA, and it came from T cells, B-cell-depleted T cells, or PBMCs.

Trimming shortened V by 2 bases and J by 1 base, and 6 bases separated the two germline ends. The CDR3 is 13 amino acids. Germline CDR1 is KGHSH and CDR2 is LQKENI. As handled by the study authors: The authors estimated nucleated cell counts from reference gene primer amplification. Generated by immunoSEQ multiplex PCR, the TCRdb table keeps only in-frame clones and is missing some. That table furnishes V, J and clone size, whereas the DNA furnished D and trimming. The repertoire holds about 88,000 clones, roughly 83% seen once, with roughly 25% in the top ten. The V and J genes are TRBV18 and TRBJ2-7; D gene unclear. Sequencing was performed on peripheral blood. This sequence originates from a human donor in a cohort sampled during active COVID-19. DNA of the CDR3: TGTGCCAGCTCACCAGCCGGGTCCTACGAGCAGTACTTC. Translated, it gives CASSPAGSYEQYF.